These T cell receptor beta chains were read from a single sample in a study of molecular identifiers for immune sequencing clone quantification. From the PCR reads, TCRdb called clonotypes with MiXCR, one entry per CDR3 protein. The repertoire holds about 640,000 distinct CDR3 sequences, with 15% to 20% as singletons. Sequenced material: naive CD8+ T cells from blood, with Jurkat cell RNA spiked in. These receptors all stem from a human donor in good health. Some libraries in this study had Jurkat cell RNA spiked in. CDR3s include the opening cysteine and the closing phenylalanine or tryptophan. A D gene is named only where the DNA matches it firmly. The size field is filled for only some rows; it gives once, few, many or a size class.

>NA|TRBV20-1|TRBJ2-3|many
CSADSGFEGTDTQYF
TGCAGTGCTGACTCAGGGTTTGAGGGCACAGATACGCAGTATTTT
>TRBD1|TRBV29-1|TRBJ2-1|many
CSVLPGQGIGEQFF
TGCAGCGTTCTACCGGGACAGGGGATCGGTGAGCAGTTCTTC
>NA|TRBV6-2/TRBV6-3|TRBJ2-4|many
CASTEGGGGAKNIQYF
TGTGCCAGCACCGAGGGCGGTGGCGGGGCCAAAAACATTCAGTACTTC
>NA|TRBV24-1|TRBJ2-2|many
CATMAGTWGIGELFF
TGTGCCACCATGGCGGGGACATGGGGCATTGGGGAGCTGTTTTTT
>NA|TRBV5-5|TRBJ1-1|NA
CASSPYGGEAFF
TGTGCCAGCAGCCCCTACGGGGGTGAAGCTTTCTTT
>NA|TRBV9|TRBJ2-2|NA
CASSLPTSGNTGELFF
TGTGCCAGCAGCTTACCGACTAGTGGGAACACCGGGGAGCTGTTTTTT
>NA|TRBV3-1|TRBJ1-1|many
CASSPRGRSTEAFF
TGTGCCAGCAGCCCCCGTGGTCGGAGCACTGAAGCTTTCTTT
>NA|TRBV5-4|TRBJ1-3|many
CASSLGRGSGNTIYF
TGTGCCAGCAGCTTGGGACGGGGCTCTGGAAACACCATATATTTT
>NA|TRBV12-3/TRBV12-4|TRBJ2-7|once
CASSLGVWAGNYEQYF
TGTGCCAGCAGTTTAGGGGTATGGGCGGGTAACTACGAGCAGTACTTC
>NA|TRBV5-4|TRBJ2-2|NA
CAGGQGTGELFF
TGTGCCGGGGGGCAGGGCACCGGGGAGCTGTTTTTT
>NA|TRBV4-1|TRBJ2-7|many
CASSQEAADSYEQYF
TGCGCCAGCAGCCAAGAGGCCGCAGACTCCTACGAGCAGTACTTC
>NA|TRBV12-3/TRBV12-4|TRBJ1-1|few
CASSFLGPRDVNTEAFF
TGTGCCAGCAGTTTCTTAGGTCCGCGGGACGTGAACACTGAAGCTTTCTTT
>NA|TRBV19|TRBJ1-5|NA
CASTNLVYYQPQHF
TGTGCCAGTACCAACCTAGTCTATTATCAGCCCCAGCATTTT
>NA|TRBV27|TRBJ2-5|many
CASSLQGVFAQETQYF
TGTGCCAGCAGTTTGCAGGGAGTCTTTGCCCAAGAGACCCAGTACTTC
>TRBD2|TRBV11-3|TRBJ2-1|NA
CASSLASSGIGEQFF
TGTGCCAGCAGCTTAGCGAGTAGCGGGATAGGTGAGCAGTTCTTC
>TRBD2|TRBV7-6|TRBJ2-7|NA
CASSPAAGEFRASSYEQYF
TGTGCCAGCAGCCCCGCGGCGGGAGAATTTCGGGCGAGCTCCTACGAGCAGTACTTC
>NA|TRBV9|TRBJ1-3|many
CASSKGDTSGNTIYF
TGTGCCAGCAGCAAGGGGGATACCTCTGGAAACACCATATATTTT
>NA|TRBV7-9|TRBJ2-3|many
CAYSGESTDTQYF
TGTGCCTATAGCGGAGAAAGCACAGATACGCAGTATTTT
>TRBD2|TRBV11-2|TRBJ2-5|NA
CASSLTAAGGTWAQYF
TGTGCCAGCAGTCTTACCGCGGCGGGGGGAACTTGGGCCCAGTACTTC
>NA|TRBV12-3/TRBV12-4|TRBJ2-7|few
CASSPRQDYEQYF
TGTGCCAGCAGTCCGAGACAGGACTACGAGCAGTACTTC
>TRBD1|TRBV5-1|TRBJ2-7|many
CASSPQLGTGTYEQYF
TGCGCCAGCAGCCCTCAATTGGGGACAGGGACCTACGAGCAGTACTTC
>NA|TRBV23-1|TRBJ1-4|NA
CASSHPPGVFF
TGCGCCAGCAGTCACCCACCAGGGGTGTTTTTT
>NA|TRBV18|TRBJ2-5|few
CASSPSRVVGGGVETQYF
TGTGCCAGCTCACCCTCGCGGGTCGTTGGAGGGGGAGTAGAGACCCAGTACTTC
>NA|TRBV7-2|TRBJ1-1|many
CASSLLAPFTEAFF
TGTGCCAGCAGCTTGCTAGCGCCGTTCACTGAAGCTTTCTTT
>TRBD2|TRBV4-3|TRBJ2-1|many
CASSQETAGGPRGNEQFF
TGCGCCAGCAGCCAAGAGACAGCGGGAGGGCCGAGGGGAAATGAGCAGTTCTTC
>NA|TRBV4-3|TRBJ1-2|NA
CASSQSDSYYGYTF
TGCGCCAGCAGCCAGTCGGACAGCTACTATGGCTACACCTTC
>NA|TRBV25-1|TRBJ2-7|many
CASSGPGTKSSYEQYF
TGTGCCAGCAGTGGCCCGGGGACCAAAAGCTCCTACGAGCAGTACTTC
>TRBD2|TRBV5-1|TRBJ2-1|many
CASSPLAGVYNEQFF
TGCGCCAGCAGCCCATTAGCGGGAGTGTACAATGAGCAGTTCTTC
>NA|TRBV24-1|TRBJ2-1|many
CATSDLRDYNEQFF
TGTGCCACCAGTGATTTGCGGGACTACAATGAGCAGTTCTTC
>NA|TRBV12-5|TRBJ1-3|few
CASGVGFIAGNTIYF
TGTGCTAGTGGGGTTGGGTTTATTGCTGGAAACACCATATATTTT
>TRBD1|TRBV27|TRBJ1-1|few
CASSLLANPTGGLYNEAFF
TGTGCCAGCAGTTTATTAGCTAACCCCACAGGGGGTCTTTACAATGAAGCTTTCTTT
>NA|TRBV2|TRBJ2-7|many
CASARGDEQYF
TGTGCCAGTGCGAGAGGGGACGAGCAGTACTTC
>NA|TRBV27|TRBJ2-7|NA
CASRASGPYEQYF
TGTGCCAGCAGGGCGAGTGGACCCTACGAGCAGTACTTC
>NA|TRBV4-3|TRBJ2-7|many
CASSQERGSSYEQYF
TGCGCCAGCAGCCAAGAAAGGGGGAGCTCCTACGAGCAGTACTTC
>NA|TRBV6-2/TRBV6-3|TRBJ2-3|many
CASSYLGVTDTQYF
TGTGCCAGCAGTTACTTGGGTGTGACAGATACGCAGTATTTT
>NA|TRBV6-5|TRBJ2-7|many
CASSPPDSGYEQYF
TGTGCCAGCAGCCCACCCGACAGTGGCTACGAGCAGTACTTC
>NA|TRBV5-1|TRBJ2-5|many
CASSLGVNQETQYF
TGCGCCAGCAGCTTGGGGGTAAACCAAGAGACCCAGTACTTC
>NA|TRBV30|TRBJ1-5|many
CAWSLDSSSNQPQHF
TGTGCCTGGAGTCTCGACAGTTCGAGCAATCAGCCCCAGCATTTT
>NA|TRBV7-6|TRBJ2-5|few
CASSLDLTGQSSQGETQYF
TGTGCCAGCAGCTTAGATCTAACCGGGCAATCTTCTCAAGGGGAGACCCAGTACTTC
>TRBD1|TRBV29-1|TRBJ1-2|many
CSVEGQGPGYTF
TGCAGCGTTGAAGGACAGGGCCCCGGCTACACCTTC
>NA|TRBV4-3|TRBJ2-7|many
CASSQDVGGSSYEQYF
TGCGCCAGCAGCCAAGATGTAGGCGGAAGCTCCTACGAGCAGTACTTC
>NA|TRBV29-1|TRBJ2-1|many
CSDYRPSYNEQFF
TGCAGCGACTACAGGCCCTCCTACAATGAGCAGTTCTTC
>TRBD1|TRBV28|TRBJ1-2|many
CASSFGTGDLTYGYTF
TGTGCCAGCAGTTTTGGGACAGGGGACCTAACCTATGGCTACACCTTC
>NA|TRBV7-9|TRBJ2-3|many
CASSHGGDTQYF
TGTGCCAGCAGCCATGGCGGGGATACGCAGTATTTT
>NA|TRBV6-2/TRBV6-3|TRBJ1-5|many
CASSYLVNQPQHF
TGTGCCAGCAGTTACTTGGTCAACCAGCCCCAGCATTTT
>NA|TRBV11-2|TRBJ1-4|few
CASSLPGTNEKLFF
TGTGCCAGCAGCTTACCTGGGACTAATGAAAAACTGTTTTTT
>TRBD2|TRBV10-3|TRBJ2-2|few
CAISESKREATGTGELFF
TGTGCCATCAGTGAGTCCAAGCGGGAGGCCACGGGGACCGGGGAGCTGTTTTTT
>NA|TRBV4-1|TRBJ1-2|many
CASSQDDRNNYGYTF
TGCGCCAGCAGCCAAGACGACAGGAACAACTATGGCTACACCTTC
>NA|TRBV30|TRBJ2-2|many
CAWSVRVTGELFF
TGTGCCTGGAGTGTGAGGGTCACCGGGGAGCTGTTTTTT
>NA|TRBV10-3|TRBJ1-1|NA
CAISESWGRGVPSNTEAFF
TGTGCCATCAGTGAGTCTTGGGGACGTGGGGTCCCGTCCAACACTGAAGCTTTCTTT
>TRBD1|TRBV5-6|TRBJ1-1|few
CASSLIEQGGITEAFF
TGTGCCAGCAGCTTAATAGAACAGGGGGGAATTACTGAAGCTTTCTTT
>NA|TRBV19|TRBJ1-4|NA
CASRPLPGQDEMGNEKLFF
TGTGCCAGTAGACCCCTTCCGGGGCAGGATGAAATGGGAAATGAAAAACTGTTTTTT